This T cell receptor beta chain was captured by sequencing in a study of blood T cell repertoires in COVID-19. In the study overall: Nucleic acid was either cDNA or gDNA, and it came from T cells, B-cell-depleted T cells, or PBMCs.

This CDR3 region has 17 residues. V was cut by 2 bases and J by 1 base, with 15 bases left in between. Germline V gene data show CDR1 as LGHDT and CDR2 as YNNKEL (reference sequence). In the study's own analysis: Amplification from reference gene primers served as the basis for estimated nucleated cell counts. Here immunoSEQ multiplex PCR was the method, and the copy in TCRdb shows in-frame clones only, minus some. V and J calls and clone size are those listed in that table; D and trimming were worked out from the DNA. Of roughly 500,000 clones in the sample, roughly 88% were seen once. Sequenced input: PBMCs or T cells enriched from blood (not recorded which). This sequence originates from a woman between 40 and 50 years old who had recovered from COVID-19. The chain is built from TRBV3-1 (or the pseudogene TRBV3-2) and TRBJ1-5, with D perhaps TRBD1 (6 bases). CDR3 coding DNA: TGTGCCAGCAGCCAATGGCAGGGGTCGGCCAGCAATCAGCCCCAGCATTTT. Translation: CASSQWQGSASNQPQHF.